Each of the 8 T cell receptor beta chains below was sequenced from the same sample in a study of blood T cell repertoires in COVID-19. Clones were sequenced by immunoSEQ multiplex PCR, and TCRdb holds only the in-frame ones, with some missing. The table shows around 39,000 clones, with 86% occurring only once. The source material was peripheral blood. Source of these receptors: a man in his 60s with active COVID-19.

On this clone itself: Additional DNA sequences in this sample encode the identical CDR3. The V gene is TRBV7-9, the J gene TRBJ2-7, with 12 bases matching TRBD2. Germline CDR1 and CDR2: SEHNR and FQNEAQ (reference sequence). Trimming cost V 0 bases and J 6 bases; bases outside gene matches: 0. The CDR3 runs to 14 residues. The CDR3 DNA is TGTGCCAGCAGCTTAGCACTAGCGGGAGGCGAGCAGTACTTC. Its translation: CASSLALAGGEQYF.

This clone is labeled large. V gene TRBV5-6 combines with J gene TRBJ2-5; 7 bases line up with TRBD1. J lost 7 bases, V lost 4 bases, and 4 bases had no gene match. Germline CDR1 and CDR2: SGHDT and YYEEEE. The CDR3 runs to 12 residues. CDR3 sequence reads: CASSGDSRTQYF. As DNA, the CDR3 is TGTGCCAGCAGCGGGGACAGTCGGACCCAGTACTTC.

The chain is built from TRBV2 and TRBJ2-3; D gene ambiguous. V lost 3 bases and J lost 0, with 13 bases in between. Per the germline V gene, CDR1 is SNHLY and CDR2 is FYNNEI. This CDR3 contains 16 residues. CDR3 nucleotide sequence: TGTGCCAGCAGTGAGGCTCTGACTTCTAGCACAGATACGCAGTATTTT. Translating gives CASSEALTSSTDTQYF.

This chain uses TRBV28 with TRBJ2-7, with TRBD2 as a possible D gene (6 bases). Looked up from germline, CDR1 is MDHEN and CDR2 is SYDVKM. This CDR3 comprises 13 residues. Trimming took 4 bases from V and 6 from J, leaving 13 bases between them. The CDR3 bases are TGTGCCAGCAGTTATGGGGGGATGAGCGAGCAGTACTTC. This translates into CASSYGGMSEQYF.

This clone was detected a few times. This sample includes further DNA sequences coding for the same CDR3. V is TRBV7-9 and J is TRBJ2-3, with D tentatively TRBD1 (6 bases). This CDR3 spans 14 amino acids. Germline loops: CDR1 SEHNR, CDR2 FQNEAQ (reference sequence). Trimming cost V 5 bases and J 0 bases, with 9 bases left between them. Written as DNA, the CDR3 is TGTGCCAGCAGCCTCCAGGGGAGCACAGATACGCAGTATTTT. Protein product: CASSLQGSTDTQYF.

This clone was observed once. The V call is TRBV27, the J call TRBJ1-2; the match to TRBD1 covers 7 bases. Germline CDR1 reads MNHEY; CDR2 reads SMNVEV (reference sequence). This CDR3 contains 16 residues. The V segment lost 7 bases and the J segment 4 bases; nucleotides outside the gene matches: 15. The CDR3: CASTKTGPLSSYGYTF. DNA for the CDR3: TGTGCCAGCACCAAGACAGGGCCCCTTTCCTCCTATGGCTACACCTTC.

The chain links TRBV18 to TRBJ2-3, with D perhaps matching TRBD2 (5 bases). Germline assignment: CDR1 KGHSH and CDR2 LQKENI. V was trimmed by 0 bases and J by 7 bases, leaving 11 bases between them. The CDR3 has 14 amino acids. CDR3 sequence reads: CASSPPSSGNTQYF. In nucleotides, the CDR3 is TGTGCCAGCTCACCACCTTCCAGCGGCAATACGCAGTATTTT.

This clone is a singleton in its sample. The chain uses TRBV5-1 and TRBJ2-7, with 8 bases lining up with TRBD1. Germline V gene lookup returns CDR1 SGHRS and CDR2 YFSETQ. This CDR3 region has 15 residues. V gave up 4 bases and J gave up 5 bases; unmatched junction bases: 11. Here the CDR3 reads CASSRVSGTGNEQYF. Here the CDR3 DNA reads TGCGCCAGCAGCAGAGTATCCGGGACAGGCAACGAGCAGTACTTC.